Listed below are T cell receptor beta chains from one sample, sequenced in a study of T cell responses to AZD1222 COVID-19 vaccine. Assay used: immunoSEQ multiplex PCR; TCRdb lists only in-frame clones, some missing. The sample gives 60,000 to 100,000 clones, roughly 94% of which show up once; under 7.5% is in the top ten. Specimen: peripheral blood, collected on day 0 of MenACWY control vaccination. The receptors come from an adult in good health. The CDR3 runs from the conserved cysteine through the conserved F or W.

TRBJ1-2 | TRBV5-8 | CASSLEPSAHYGYTF
TRBJ2-1 | TRBV20-1 | CSARGTREQFF
TRBJ2-1 | TRBV11-2 | CASSLEGGRGDEQFF
TRBJ1-5 | TRBV19 | CASSIILGGNQPQHF
TRBJ1-6 | TRBV25-1 | CASSVAGSSYNSPLHF
TRBJ2-5 | TRBV9 | CASSVDPPTGGRETQYF
TRBJ2-1 | TRBV7-2 | CASSLEYGSYNEQFF
TRBJ2-1 | TRBV15 | CATSRDPAAPNNEQFF
TRBJ2-3 | TRBV6-5 | CASSYSPQGFTDTQYF
TRBJ2-7 | TRBV27 | CASSLAVASGSYEQYF
TRBJ1-5 | TRBV19 | CASRRQGVSGSNQPQHF
TRBJ2-6 | TRBV10-3 | CAISRTASGANVLTF
TRBJ1-2 | TRBV5-6 | CASSATDNYGYTF
TRBJ2-7 | TRBV6-2/TRBV6-3 | CASSWTSSYEQYF
TRBJ2-1 | TRBV28 | CASSRRTSGNNEQFF
TRBJ2-1 | TRBV5-1 | CASSLVWEGNEQFF
TRBJ1-5 | TRBV19 | CASSTSLWDSNQPQHF
TRBJ2-7 | TRBV9 | CASSKGQAYEQYF
TRBJ1-3 | TRBV18 | CASSPKLGGTISGNTIYF
TRBJ2-7 | TRBV10-3 | CAISESLGGYEQYF
TRBJ1-1 | TRBV19 | CASMGGPGVNTEAFF
TRBJ1-2 | TRBV5-6 | CASSPMTVSSYTF
TRBJ2-1 | TRBV10-3 | CAISGIPSTGLAGVGEQFF
TRBJ1-2 | TRBV28 | CASSNTGLGYTF
TRBJ1-1 | TRBV19 | CAARGRGTEAFF
TRBJ2-7 | TRBV7-3 | CASSPSGGTYEQYF
TRBJ1-5 | TRBV28 | CASSLPAGENQPQHF
TRBJ1-2 | TRBV2 | CASSDGTGIYGYTF
TRBJ1-2 | TRBV30 | CALFPGADFYGYTF
TRBJ1-6 | TRBV5-5 | CASTMSPDSPLHF
TRBJ2-3 | TRBV9 | CASSVATGAADTQYF
TRBJ1-5 | TRBV18 | CASSFGLTLGNQPQHF
TRBJ1-4 | TRBV29-1 | CSVEDPREKLFF
TRBJ1-2 | TRBV28 | CASSLRGGAGYTF
TRBJ2-7 | TRBV25-1 | CASSGPPGQKIAYEQYF
TRBJ2-4 | TRBV27 | CASSSVLFKNIQYF
TRBJ1-6 | TRBV6-5 | CASKVGAGSPLHF